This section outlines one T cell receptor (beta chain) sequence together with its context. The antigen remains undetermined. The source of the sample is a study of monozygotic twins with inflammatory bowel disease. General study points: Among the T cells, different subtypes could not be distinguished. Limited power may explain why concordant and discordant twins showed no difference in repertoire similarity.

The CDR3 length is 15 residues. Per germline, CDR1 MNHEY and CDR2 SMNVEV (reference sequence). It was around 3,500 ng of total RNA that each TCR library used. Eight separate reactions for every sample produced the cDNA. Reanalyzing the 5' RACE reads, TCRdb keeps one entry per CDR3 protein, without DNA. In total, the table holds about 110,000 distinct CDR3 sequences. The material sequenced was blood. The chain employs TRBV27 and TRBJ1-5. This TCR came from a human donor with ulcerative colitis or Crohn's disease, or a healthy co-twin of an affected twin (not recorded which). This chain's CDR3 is CASSLDGLINQPQHF.